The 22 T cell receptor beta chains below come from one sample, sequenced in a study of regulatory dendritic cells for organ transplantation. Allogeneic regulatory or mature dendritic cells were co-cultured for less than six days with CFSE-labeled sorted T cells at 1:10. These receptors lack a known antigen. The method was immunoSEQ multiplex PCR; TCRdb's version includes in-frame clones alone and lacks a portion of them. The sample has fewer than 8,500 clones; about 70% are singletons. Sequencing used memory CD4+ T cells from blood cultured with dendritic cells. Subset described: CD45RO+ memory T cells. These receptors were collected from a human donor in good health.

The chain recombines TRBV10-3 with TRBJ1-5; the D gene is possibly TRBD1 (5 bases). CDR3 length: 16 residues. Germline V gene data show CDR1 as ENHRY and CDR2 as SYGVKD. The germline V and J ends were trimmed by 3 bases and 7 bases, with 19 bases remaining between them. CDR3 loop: CAISDQKTGVTQPQHF. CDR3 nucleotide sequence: TGTGCCATCAGTGATCAGAAGACGGGGGTCACCCAGCCCCAGCATTTT.

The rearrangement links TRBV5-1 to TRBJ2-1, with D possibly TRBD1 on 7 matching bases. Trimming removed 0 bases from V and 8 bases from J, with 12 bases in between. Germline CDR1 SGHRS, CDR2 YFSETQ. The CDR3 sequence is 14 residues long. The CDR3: CASSLARGADEQFF. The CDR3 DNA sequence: TGCGCCAGCAGCTTGGCCAGGGGGGCAGATGAGCAGTTCTTC.

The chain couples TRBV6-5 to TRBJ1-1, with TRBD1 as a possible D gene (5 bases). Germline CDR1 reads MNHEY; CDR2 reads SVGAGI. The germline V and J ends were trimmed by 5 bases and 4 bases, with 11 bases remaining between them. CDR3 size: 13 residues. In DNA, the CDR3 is TGTGCCAGCAGTGCCGACAGAAGCACTGAAGCTTTCTTT. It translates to CASSADRSTEAFF.

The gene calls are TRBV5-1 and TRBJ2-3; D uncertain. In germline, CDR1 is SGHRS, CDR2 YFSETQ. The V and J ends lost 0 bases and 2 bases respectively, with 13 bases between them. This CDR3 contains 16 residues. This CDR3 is CASSLVGRLSTDTQYF. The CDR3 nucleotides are TGCGCCAGCAGCTTGGTTGGCCGACTCTCCACAGATACGCAGTATTTT.

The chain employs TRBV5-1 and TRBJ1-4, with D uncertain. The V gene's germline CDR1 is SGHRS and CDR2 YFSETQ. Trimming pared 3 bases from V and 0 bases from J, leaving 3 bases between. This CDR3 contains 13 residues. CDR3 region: CASSSATNEKLFF. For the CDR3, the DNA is TGCGCCAGCAGCTCCGCAACTAATGAAAAACTGTTTTTT. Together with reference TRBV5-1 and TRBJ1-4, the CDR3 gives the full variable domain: KAGVTQTPRYLIKTRGQQVTLSCSPISGHRSVSWYQQTPGQGLQFLFEYFSETQRNKGNFPGRFSGRQFSNSRSEMNVSTLELGDSALYLCASSSATNEKLFFGSGTQLSVL.

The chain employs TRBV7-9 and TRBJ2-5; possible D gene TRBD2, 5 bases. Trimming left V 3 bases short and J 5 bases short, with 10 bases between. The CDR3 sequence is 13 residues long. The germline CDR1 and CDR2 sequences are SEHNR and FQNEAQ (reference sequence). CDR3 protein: CASSFEGRETQYF. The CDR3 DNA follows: TGTGCCAGCAGCTTTGAGGGTCGGGAGACCCAGTACTTC.

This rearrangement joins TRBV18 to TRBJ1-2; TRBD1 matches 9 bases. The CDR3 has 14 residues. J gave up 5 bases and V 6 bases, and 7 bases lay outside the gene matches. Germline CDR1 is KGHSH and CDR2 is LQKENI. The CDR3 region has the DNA TGTGCCAGCTCCCCCGGACAGGGGACTTATGGCTACACCTTC. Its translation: CASSPGQGTYGYTF.

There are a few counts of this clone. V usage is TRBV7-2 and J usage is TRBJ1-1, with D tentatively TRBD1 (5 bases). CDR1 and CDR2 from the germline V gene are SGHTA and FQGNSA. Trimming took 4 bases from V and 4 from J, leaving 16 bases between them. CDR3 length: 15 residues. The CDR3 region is CASSSRDSGVTEAFF. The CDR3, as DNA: TGTGCCAGCAGCTCCCGGGACTCGGGGGTCACTGAAGCTTTCTTT.

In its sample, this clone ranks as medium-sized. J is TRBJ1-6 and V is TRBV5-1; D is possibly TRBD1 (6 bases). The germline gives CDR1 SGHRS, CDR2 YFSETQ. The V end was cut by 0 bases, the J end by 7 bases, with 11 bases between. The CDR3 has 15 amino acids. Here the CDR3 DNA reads TGCGCCAGCAGCTTGGCCGGGACAAACAATTCACCCCTCCACTTT. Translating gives CASSLAGTNNSPLHF.

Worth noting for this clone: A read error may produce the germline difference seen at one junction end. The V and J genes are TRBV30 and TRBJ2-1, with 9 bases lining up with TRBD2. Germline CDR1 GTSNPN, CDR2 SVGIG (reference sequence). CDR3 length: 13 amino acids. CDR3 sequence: CAWRVQRGAPRLF. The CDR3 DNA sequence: TGTGCCTGGAGAGTTCAGCGGGGGGCCCCCAGGCTCTTC. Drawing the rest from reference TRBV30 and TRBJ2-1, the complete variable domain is SQTIHQWPATLVQPVGSPLSLECTVEGTSNPNLYWYRQAAGRGLQLLFYSVGIGQISSEVPQNLSASRPQDRQFILSSKKLLLSDSGFYLCAWRVQRGAPRLFGPGTRLTVL.

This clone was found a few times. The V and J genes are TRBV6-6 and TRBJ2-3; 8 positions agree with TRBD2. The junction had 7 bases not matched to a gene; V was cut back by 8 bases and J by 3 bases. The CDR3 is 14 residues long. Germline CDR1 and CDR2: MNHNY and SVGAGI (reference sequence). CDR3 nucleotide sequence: TGTGCCAGCGGACTCCGGGGGGGGACAGATACGCAGTATTTT. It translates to CASGLRGGTDTQYF.

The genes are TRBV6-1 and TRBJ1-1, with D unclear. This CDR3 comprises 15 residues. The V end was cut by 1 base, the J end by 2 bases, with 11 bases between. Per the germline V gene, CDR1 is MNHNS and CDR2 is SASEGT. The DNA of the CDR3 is TGTGCCAGCAGTGAAGTGGGCAGGCCTAACACTGAAGCTTTCTTT. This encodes CASSEVGRPNTEAFF.

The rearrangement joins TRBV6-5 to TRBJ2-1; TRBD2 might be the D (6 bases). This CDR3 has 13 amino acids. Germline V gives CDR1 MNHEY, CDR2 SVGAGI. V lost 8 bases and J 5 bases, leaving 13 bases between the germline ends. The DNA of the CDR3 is TGTGCCAGCCGGGACTCCGGGAACAATGAGCAGTTCTTC. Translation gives CASRDSGNNEQFF.

CDR3 residues: CASSRPTGNTEAFF. The CDR3 nucleotides are TGCGCCAGCAGCCGCCCGACAGGGAACACTGAAGCTTTCTTT. The chain uses TRBV4-1 and TRBJ1-1, with D perhaps TRBD1 (6 bases). The CDR3 is made up of 14 amino acids. Trimming cost V 4 bases and J 1 base, with 10 bases left between them. The V gene's germline CDR1 is MGHRA and CDR2 YSYEKL.

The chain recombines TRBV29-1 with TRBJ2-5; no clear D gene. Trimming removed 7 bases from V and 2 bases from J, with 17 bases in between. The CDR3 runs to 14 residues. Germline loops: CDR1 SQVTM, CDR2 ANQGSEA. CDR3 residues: CSAKATASQETQYF. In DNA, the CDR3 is TGCAGCGCTAAAGCAACAGCCTCGCAAGAGACCCAGTACTTC. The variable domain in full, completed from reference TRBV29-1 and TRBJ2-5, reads SAVISQKPSRDICQRGTSLTIQCQVDSQVTMMFWYRQQPGQSLTLIATANQGSEATYESGFVIDKFPISRPNLTFSTLTVSNMSPEDSSIYLCSAKATASQETQYFGPGTRLLVL.

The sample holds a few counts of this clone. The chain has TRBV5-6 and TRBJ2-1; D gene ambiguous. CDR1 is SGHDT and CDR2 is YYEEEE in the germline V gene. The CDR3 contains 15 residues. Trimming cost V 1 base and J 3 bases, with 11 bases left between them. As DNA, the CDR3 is TGTGCCAGCAGCTTGTTATCCTCCGGCTACAATGAGCAGTTCTTC. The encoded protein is CASSLLSSGYNEQFF. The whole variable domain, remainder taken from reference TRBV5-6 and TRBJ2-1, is DAGVTQSPTHLIKTRGQQVTLRCSPKSGHDTVSWYQQALGQGPQFIFQYYEEEERQRGNFPDRFSGHQFPNYSSELNVNALLLGDSALYLCASSLLSSGYNEQFFGPGTRLTVL.

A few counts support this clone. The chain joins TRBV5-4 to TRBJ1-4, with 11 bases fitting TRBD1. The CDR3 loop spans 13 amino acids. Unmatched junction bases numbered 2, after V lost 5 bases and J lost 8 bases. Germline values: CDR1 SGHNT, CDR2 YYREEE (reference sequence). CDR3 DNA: TGTGCCAGCAGAGGGACAGGGGGGGAAAAACTGTTTTTT. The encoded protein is CASRGTGGEKLFF.

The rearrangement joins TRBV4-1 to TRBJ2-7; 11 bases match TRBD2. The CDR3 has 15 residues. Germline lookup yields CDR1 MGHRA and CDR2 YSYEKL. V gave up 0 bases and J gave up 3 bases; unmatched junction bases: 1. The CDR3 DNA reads TGCGCCAGCAGCCAAGAACTAGCGGGGGTCTACGAGCAGTACTTC. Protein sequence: CASSQELAGVYEQYF.

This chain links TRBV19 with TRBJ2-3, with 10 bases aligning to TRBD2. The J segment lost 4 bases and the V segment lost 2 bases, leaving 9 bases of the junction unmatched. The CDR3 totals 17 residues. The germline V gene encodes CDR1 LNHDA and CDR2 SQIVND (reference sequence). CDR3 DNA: TGTGCCAGTAGTATATTCCTAGCGGGGGTTTCGCCAGATACGCAGTATTTT. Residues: CASSIFLAGVSPDTQYF.

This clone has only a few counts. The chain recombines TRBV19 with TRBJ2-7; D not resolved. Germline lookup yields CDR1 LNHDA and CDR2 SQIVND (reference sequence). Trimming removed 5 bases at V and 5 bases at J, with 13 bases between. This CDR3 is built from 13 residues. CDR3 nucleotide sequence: TGTGCCAGTAGTGTCTCAGGTACCCACGAGCAGTACTTC. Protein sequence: CASSVSGTHEQYF.

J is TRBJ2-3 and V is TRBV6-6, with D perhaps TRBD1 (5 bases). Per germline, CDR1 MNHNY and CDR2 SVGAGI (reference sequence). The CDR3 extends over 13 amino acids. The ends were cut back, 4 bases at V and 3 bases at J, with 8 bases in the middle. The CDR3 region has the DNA TGTGCCAGCAGTTTCCAGGGAACAGATACGCAGTATTTT. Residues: CASSFQGTDTQYF.

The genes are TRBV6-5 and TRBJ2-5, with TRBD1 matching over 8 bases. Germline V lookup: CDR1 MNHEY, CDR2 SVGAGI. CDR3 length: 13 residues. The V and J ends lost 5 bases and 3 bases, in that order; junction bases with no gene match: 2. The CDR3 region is CASSRQGKETQYF. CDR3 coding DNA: TGTGCCAGCAGTCGACAGGGGAAAGAGACCCAGTACTTC.